These T cell receptor beta chains were read from a single sample in a study of cytomegalovirus exposure and HLA in healthy donors. Only in-frame clones appear in the TCRdb table, and some are missing; sequencing was by immunoSEQ multiplex PCR. Of roughly 130,000 clones detected, 61% appear once; the ten largest clones hold around 1.9%. Sequenced material: PBMCs. These receptor sequences come from a male donor in good health and CMV-seronegative. Each CDR3 is given without its conserved first and last residue. Each record gives: V gene, J gene, CDR3 protein.

>TRBV7-9|TRBJ2-3
ASTERGGFTDTQY
>TRBV5-6|TRBJ1-4
ASSLRGGGEKLF
>TRBV19|TRBJ1-4
ASRISGQGEKLF
>TRBV11-3|TRBJ2-3
ASSLGRAVTDTQY
>TRBV9|TRBJ2-6
ASSVSGGAAGANVLT
>TRBV11-2|TRBJ1-1
ASSWNRQPPEAF
>TRBV6-1|TRBJ1-5
ASSGQGGQPQH
>TRBV6-1|TRBJ2-1
ASSEAWVTSGEGSEQF
>TRBV6-5|TRBJ1-2
ASSRTGDGYT
>TRBV18|TRBJ1-2
ASSPSGGINYGYT
>TRBV5-1|TRBJ1-4
ASSKDSLQNEKLF
>TRBV10-1|TRBJ1-4
GPTREKLF
>TRBV9|TRBJ2-1
ASSATDRLGTDEQF
>TRBV4-1|TRBJ1-1
ASSQVGTGGTEAF
>TRBV7-9|TRBJ2-3
ASSPYRTRSADTQY
>TRBV5-4|TRBJ2-7
ASSIHPGQGAYEQY
>TRBV7-2|TRBJ2-7
ASSLDDRGGLEQY
>TRBV6-1|TRBJ1-2
ASRPSSSMGYT
>TRBV19|TRBJ2-6
ASSISEAGANVLT
>TRBV27|TRBJ2-2
ASSPSRTLNTGELF
>TRBV10-2|TRBJ1-1
ASSDASRAF
>TRBV15|TRBJ2-1
ATTPSSGTVNEQF
>TRBV19|TRBJ1-6
ASSFRQVRYSPLH
>TRBV6-5|TRBJ2-2
ASSNKNTGELF
>TRBV13|TRBJ2-1
ASSLDMGTGGALGNEQF
>TRBV2|TRBJ2-2
ASTTDNTGELF
>TRBV7-3|TRBJ2-5
ASSPGGTGAGETQY
>TRBV9|TRBJ1-5
ASSVVYNQPQH
>TRBV29-1|TRBJ1-2
SGTSGRYGYT
>TRBV5-1|TRBJ2-7
ASSSEGDWFYEQY
>TRBV4-1|TRBJ1-1
ASSQHRGENTEAF
>TRBV25-1|TRBJ2-7
ASRQTGIYEQY
>TRBV2|TRBJ1-1
ASSRQPEAF
>TRBV7-9|TRBJ1-1
ASSLAQGGTEAF
>TRBV19|TRBJ1-1
ASSITLGSNTEAF
>TRBV5-4|TRBJ2-1
ASSTSGSSYNEQF
>TRBV7-2|TRBJ2-4
ASSLASGGAYIQY
>TRBV7-9|TRBJ2-7
ASSLGGGVYEQY
>TRBV4-2|TRBJ2-3
ASSGLTDTQY
>TRBV6-6|TRBJ2-3
ASSKGQGRPDTQY
>TRBV28|TRBJ2-5
AARGGGGETQY
>TRBV5-6|TRBJ1-4
ASSLGRFNEKLF
>TRBV5-6|TRBJ2-3
ASSLRTSGGFTDTQY
>TRBV5-5|TRBJ1-5
ASSLAWAVSNQPQH
>TRBV5-4|TRBJ2-1
ASSLGAGESLGEQF
>TRBV19|TRBJ1-4
ASSISGVNEKLF
>TRBV5-1|TRBJ1-1
ASRDRRPGGEAF
>TRBV7-3|TRBJ1-6
ASSSGNTGSPLH
>TRBV29-1|TRBJ2-3
SVDFSGPHDTQY
>TRBV18|TRBJ2-7
ASSPIGQGGAYEQY